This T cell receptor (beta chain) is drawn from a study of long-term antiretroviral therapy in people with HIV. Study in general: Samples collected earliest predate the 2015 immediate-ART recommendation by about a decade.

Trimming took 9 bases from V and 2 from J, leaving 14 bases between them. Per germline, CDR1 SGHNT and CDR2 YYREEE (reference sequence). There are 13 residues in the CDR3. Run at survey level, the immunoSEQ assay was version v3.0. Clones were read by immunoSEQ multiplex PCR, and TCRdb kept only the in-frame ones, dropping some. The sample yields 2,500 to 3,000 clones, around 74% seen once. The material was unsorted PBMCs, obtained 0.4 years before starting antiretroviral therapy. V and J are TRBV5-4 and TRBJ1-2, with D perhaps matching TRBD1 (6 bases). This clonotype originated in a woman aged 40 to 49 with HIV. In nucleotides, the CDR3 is TGTGCCACCCTTGACAGGACAAACTATGGCTACACCTTC. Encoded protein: CATLDRTNYGYTF.